The sequence of this T cell receptor (beta chain) was determined in a study of glioma-infiltrating T cells. Amplification of TCR alpha and beta CDR3 regions from RNA used iRepertoire nested multiplex PCR. TCRdb fed the multiplex PCR reads into MiXCR, producing one record per CDR3 protein. The repertoire holds over 130,000 distinct CDR3 sequences, about 39% seen once, with roughly a fifth in the top ten. General study points: Gliomas, especially low-grade, showed above-expected tissue-blood divergence; non-neoplastic patients showed below.

This clonotype was detected many times. Its antigen is not known. Germline loops: CDR1 MNHEY, CDR2 SVGEGT. The trim removed 2 bases at V and 5 bases at J, leaving 5 bases unmatched. CDR3 length: 14 amino acids. Sequences were obtained from glioma tissue, nonneoplastic brain tissue, or PBMCs (not recorded which). The source of this sequence is a human donor with low-grade glioma or glioblastoma, undergoing nonglioma brain surgery, or in good health (not recorded which). V is TRBV6-2 or TRBV6-3 and J is TRBJ1-1, with 7 bases matching TRBD1. The chain's CDR3 is CASSYTPGGTEAFF. For the CDR3, the DNA is TGTGCCAGCAGTTACACCCCAGGGGGAACTGAAGCTTTCTTT.